This TCR beta chain was documented in a study of OX40 agonist ivuxolimab in advanced cancers. The overall study: Clinicians treated patients with ivuxolimab, an agonistic anti-OX40 (CD134) antibody. Hepatocellular carcinoma, melanoma, renal cell or head and neck cancer was diagnosed in the dose-escalation patients. The mean age was roughly 60 years, ranging from 23 to 79, with more than 70% of participants male. Points from the study as a whole: The study observed clonal expansion of CD4+ and CD8+ blood T cells by week 6 at 0.1 to 3.0 mg/kg.

To note about this clone: Antigen unknown.

CDR3 length equals 13 residues. The V gene end was trimmed by 4 bases and the J gene end by 5 bases; junction bases not matched to a gene: 3. From germline, CDR1 is SGHDT and CDR2 YYEEEE. Using immunoSEQ multiplex PCR, the repertoire was profiled, and TCRdb retains in-frame clones only, with some absent. The data show tens of thousands of clones, around 88% seen once. The clonotype was recovered from an adult with an advanced solid tumor such as melanoma, head and neck, liver or kidney cancer. Sample: CD4+ or CD8+ T cells sorted from blood, taken in a trial of the OX40 agonist ivuxolimab. The chain is built from TRBV5-6 and TRBJ2-7, with 10 bases that match TRBD1. CDR3 coding DNA: TGTGCCAGCAGCCAGGGACAGGGGAACGAGCAGTACTTC. Its protein is CASSQGQGNEQYF.